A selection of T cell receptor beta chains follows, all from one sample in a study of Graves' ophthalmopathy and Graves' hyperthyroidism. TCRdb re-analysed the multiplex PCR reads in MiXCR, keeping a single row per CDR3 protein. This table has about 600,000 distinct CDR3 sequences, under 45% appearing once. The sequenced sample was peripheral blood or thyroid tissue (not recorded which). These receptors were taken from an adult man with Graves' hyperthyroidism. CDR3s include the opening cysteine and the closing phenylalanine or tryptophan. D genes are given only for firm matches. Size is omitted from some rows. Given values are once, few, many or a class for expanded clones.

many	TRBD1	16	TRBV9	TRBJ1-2	TGTGCCAGCAGCGTCTCGTCCCGGGACAGGGGCTATGGCTACACCTTC	CASSVSSRDRGYGYTF
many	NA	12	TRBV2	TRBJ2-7	TGTGCCAGCAGTGGGACAGCCCTCGAGCAGTACTTC	CASSGTALEQYF
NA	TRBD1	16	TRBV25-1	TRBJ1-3	TGTGCCAGCTCACCCTCCGGACAGGTCTCTGGAAACACCATATATTTT	CASSPSGQVSGNTIYF
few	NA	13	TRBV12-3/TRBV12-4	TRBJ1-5	TGTGCCAGCAGTTTCGGTAGGGCCCAGACCCAGCATTTT	CASSFGRAQTQHF
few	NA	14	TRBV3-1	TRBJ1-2	TGTGCCAGCAGCCGCCTAACAGCGGTTCATGGCTACACCTTC	CASSRLTAVHGYTF
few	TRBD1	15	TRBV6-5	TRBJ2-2	TGTGCCAGCAGTTTAGACAGGGTTAGGAACGGGGAGCTGTTTTTT	CASSLDRVRNGELFF
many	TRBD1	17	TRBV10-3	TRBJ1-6	TGTGCCATCAGTGGGGACAGGGGGTTCAGTTCTCCTTCACCCCTCCACTTT	CAISGDRGFSSPSPLHF
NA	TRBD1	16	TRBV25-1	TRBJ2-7	TGTGCCAGCAGCCGCACAGGGGGTTTCGCGGTCGACGAGCAGTACTTC	CASSRTGGFAVDEQYF
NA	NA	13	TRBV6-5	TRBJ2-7	TGTGCCAGCGGGTGGACCAGCACATACGAGCAGTACTTC	CASGWTSTYEQYF
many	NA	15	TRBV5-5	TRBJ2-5	TGTGCCAGCAGCTCACCACAGGTTGGGGCAGAGACCCAGTACTTC	CASSSPQVGAETQYF
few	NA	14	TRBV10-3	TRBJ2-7	TGTGCCAGCAGTTCTTTCGCAGGGCGCAACGAGCAGTACTTC	CASSSFAGRNEQYF
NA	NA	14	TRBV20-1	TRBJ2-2	TGCAGTGCTAGGATAAGCGGCGGCACCGGGGAGCTGTTTTTT	CSARISGGTGELFF
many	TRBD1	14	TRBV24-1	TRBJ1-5	TGTGCCACCAGTCCGCGACAGGGGGATCAGCCCCAGCATTTT	CATSPRQGDQPQHF
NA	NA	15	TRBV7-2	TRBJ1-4	TGCGCCAGCAGCTTGGCTCTAGCGGGGAATGAAAAACTGTTTTTT	CASSLALAGNEKLFF
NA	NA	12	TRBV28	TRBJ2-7	TGTGCCAGCGGCAAAAAAGGCTACGAGCAGTACTTC	CASGKKGYEQYF
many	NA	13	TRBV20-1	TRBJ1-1	TGCAGTGCTAGAGATGGAGGGATCGCTGAAGCTTTCTTT	CSARDGGIAEAFF
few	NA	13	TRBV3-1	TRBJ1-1	TGTGCCAGCAGCCGGGGAGGGTGGACTGAAGCTTTCTTT	CASSRGGWTEAFF